These T cell receptor beta chains were read from a single sample in a study of neurological immune-mediated disorders. TCRdb redid the calling of the 5' RACE reads with MiXCR, one entry per CDR3 protein. The repertoire consists of fewer than 30,000 distinct CDR3 sequences, with over 6.5% occurring once and the leading ten covering approximately 4.3%. Specimen: PBMCs. Receptor source: a woman in her forties in good health. CDR3s include the opening cysteine and the closing phenylalanine or tryptophan. A D gene is named only where the DNA matches it firmly. Size is stated for part of the rows, as once, few or many counts, or as a class when the clone is expanded.

j_gene | v_gene | d_gene | abundance | CDR3aa | CDR3nt
TRBJ2-1 | TRBV12-3/TRBV12-4 | TRBD2 | many | CASSLGTSGESEQFF | TGTGCCAGCAGTTTAGGGACTAGCGGGGAGAGTGAGCAGTTCTTC
TRBJ2-1 | TRBV9 | - | many | CASSADSMDHLRGNEQFF | TGTGCCAGCAGCGCCGACTCAATGGACCACCTCCGTGGCAATGAGCAGTTCTTC
TRBJ2-5 | TRBV5-1 | - | many | CASSLRTPWETQYF | TGCGCCAGCAGCCTTCGGACCCCATGGGAGACCCAGTACTTC
TRBJ2-5 | TRBV5-1 | TRBD2 | many | CASYSTSGRAAEETQYF | TGCGCCAGCTACTCGACTAGCGGGAGAGCTGCGGAAGAGACCCAGTACTTC
TRBJ2-7 | TRBV3-1 | TRBD1 | many | CASSLPGTGTYEQYF | TGTGCCAGCAGCCTCCCCGGGACAGGGACCTACGAGCAGTACTTC
TRBJ2-5 | TRBV20-1 | - | many | CSARDPRGTGETQYF | TGCAGTGCTAGAGATCCCCGGGGTACAGGGGAGACCCAGTACTTC
TRBJ2-7 | TRBV9 | TRBD1 | many | CASSEGASSAYEQYF | TGTGCCAGCAGCGAGGGGGCTAGCTCCGCCTACGAGCAGTACTTC
TRBJ2-3 | TRBV20-1 | - | many | CSATDSAAEHTDTQYF | TGCAGTGCTACAGATTCGGCCGCTGAACACACAGATACGCAGTATTTT
TRBJ1-1 | TRBV4-1 | - | medium-sized | CASSQDGRDTYLNTEAFF | TGCGCCAGCAGCCAAGATGGAAGGGACACCTACCTGAACACTGAAGCTTTCTTT
TRBJ2-1 | TRBV28 | - | many | CASLPRTVPPYNEQFF | TGTGCCAGCCTCCCCAGAACCGTTCCACCCTACAATGAGCAGTTCTTC
TRBJ2-3 | TRBV28 | - | many | CASAASTDTQYF | TGTGCCAGTGCGGCTAGCACAGATACGCAGTATTTT
TRBJ2-7 | TRBV6-1 | TRBD2 | many | CASSEAAWSPAGETHEQYF | TGTGCCAGCAGTGAAGCGGCTTGGTCCCCAGCGGGAGAAACCCACGAGCAGTACTTC
TRBJ2-4 | TRBV20-1 | TRBD2 | many | CSALGEGFRNIQYF | TGCAGTGCCCTCGGGGAGGGATTCCGGAACATTCAGTACTTC
TRBJ1-1 | TRBV30 | - | - | CAWSVRGDTEAFF | TGTGCCTGGAGTGTTCGGGGGGACACTGAAGCTTTCTTT
TRBJ2-1 | TRBV20-1 | TRBD2 | many | CSAGAPSGTIGEQFF | TGCAGTGCTGGGGCCCCGTCGGGGACTATAGGTGAGCAGTTCTTC
TRBJ1-1 | TRBV5-1 | - | many | CASSFDGTPNTEAFF | TGCGCCAGCAGCTTCGACGGAACACCTAACACTGAAGCTTTCTTT
TRBJ1-5 | TRBV20-1 | TRBD1 | many | CSAVRTGSRNQPQHF | TGCAGTGCTGTACGGACAGGCTCTCGCAATCAGCCCCAGCATTTT
TRBJ2-7 | TRBV7-9 | TRBD2 | many | CASSLNKVAGDKNEQYF | TGTGCCAGCAGCTTAAACAAAGTAGCGGGAGATAAAAACGAGCAGTACTTC
TRBJ2-7 | TRBV5-1 | - | few | CASSLQGTGEQYF | TGCGCCAGCAGCTTGCAGGGCACGGGCGAGCAGTACTTC
TRBJ1-3 | TRBV20-1 | - | many | CSASQVSGNTIYF | TGCAGTGCTAGTCAGGTATCTGGAAACACCATATATTTT
TRBJ2-1 | TRBV28 | TRBD2 | many | CASPPAGGFSYNEQFF | TGTGCCAGCCCCCCAGCGGGAGGGTTTTCCTACAATGAGCAGTTCTTC
TRBJ2-1 | TRBV25-1 | - | medium-sized | CASQIAEYNEQFF | TGTGCCAGCCAAATAGCGGAATACAATGAGCAGTTCTTC
TRBJ2-7 | TRBV20-1 | - | many | CSARDPRTSSYEQYF | TGCAGTGCTAGAGATCCAAGAACGAGCTCCTACGAGCAGTACTTC
TRBJ2-7 | TRBV4-3 | TRBD1 | many | CASSQAGGEQYF | TGCGCCAGCAGCCAAGCAGGGGGCGAGCAGTACTTC
TRBJ2-6 | TRBV20-1 | - | many | CSARVSQGNTGANVLTF | TGCAGTGCTAGAGTGTCGCAGGGGAATACTGGGGCCAACGTCCTGACTTTC
TRBJ1-1 | TRBV5-1 | - | many | CASSLRSMNTEAFF | TGCGCCAGCAGCTTGCGATCCATGAACACTGAAGCTTTCTTT
TRBJ2-1 | TRBV12-3/TRBV12-4 | TRBD2 | many | CASSTRLAGYNEQFF | TGTGCCAGCAGTACCCGACTAGCGGGTTACAATGAGCAGTTCTTC
TRBJ2-1 | TRBV20-1 | - | many | CSARDSSSYNEQFF | TGCAGTGCTAGGGACAGCTCCTCCTACAATGAGCAGTTCTTC
TRBJ2-7 | TRBV6-2/TRBV6-3 | - | - | CASSSFGLGEQYF | TGTGCCAGCAGTTCGTTCGGGTTGGGGGAGCAGTACTTC
TRBJ1-5 | TRBV7-9 | - | many | CASSLDGVIQPQHF | TGTGCCAGCAGCTTAGATGGGGTTATTCAGCCCCAGCATTTT
TRBJ2-2 | TRBV27 | TRBD2 | medium-sized | CASTLSGTRTGELFF | TGTGCCAGCACCCTCTCCGGGACTAGGACCGGGGAGCTGTTTTTT
TRBJ2-2 | TRBV24-1 | TRBD1 | many | CATSAAGGGFGELFF | TGTGCCACCAGTGCTGCAGGGGGCGGGTTCGGGGAGCTGTTTTTT
TRBJ1-5 | TRBV12-3/TRBV12-4 | - | many | CASSLSGHGNQPQHF | TGTGCCAGCAGTTTGTCAGGTCATGGCAATCAGCCCCAGCATTTT